This T cell receptor (beta chain) stems from a study of blood T cells in healthy people across ages. Background on the study: Capturing about one barcoded beta molecule per two T cells was achieved by template switching. Study-wide points: A strong correlation was seen between TCR beta diversity and naive T cell percentage. It was not possible, with unsorted PBMCs, to conclusively compare naive and antigen-experienced cells.

Of note for this clonotype: Its antigen is still unknown.

Combining a sample-barcoded 5' primer with a J-beta primer mix, a second PCR ran for about 6 to 12 cycles. Every sample gave at least 2.5 million paired-end reads containing CDR3. TCRdb re-called the 5' RACE reads with MiXCR, one entry per CDR3 protein. Altogether about 970,000 distinct CDR3 sequences are present, roughly 50% being singletons, with the ten largest covering around 21%. The receptor was derived from a woman aged 60-75 years in good health. The sequenced material came from blood.

The CDR3 sequence is CASSLRGDNSPLHF. The CDR3 DNA reads as TGTGCCAGCAGTTTAAGGGGGGATAATTCACCCCTCCACTTT. The chain is built from TRBV12-3 or TRBV12-4 and TRBJ1-6, with D tentatively TRBD1 (6 bases). This CDR3 has 14 residues. Trimming removed 2 bases at V and 5 bases at J, with 7 bases between.